This T cell receptor (beta chain) was sequenced during a study of T cells in Graves' hyperthyroidism and ophthalmopathy. Study as a whole: Sampling of peripheral blood happened at initial diagnosis, prior to any treatment.

V gave up 8 bases and J gave up 4 bases, with 11 bases separating them. The CDR3 has 13 amino acids. Germline V CDR1 and CDR2: MNHEY, SMNVEV (reference sequence). The study, taken as a whole, reports: Researchers report that a 13 V-J model separated ophthalmopathy from stable hyperthyroidism. Prediction of ophthalmopathy progression came a median approximately 6 months pre-onset.

TCR beta CDR3 regions were amplified from RNA transcripts. HTBI primers were used for first-round RT-PCR of the TCR CDR3. TCRdb passed the multiplex PCR reads through MiXCR, listing each CDR3 protein once. The sample includes around 300,000 distinct CDR3 sequences, approximately 16% of them seen just once. As for this clonotype: Its target is not known.

About 10 ml fresh peripheral blood yielded the PBMCs. V is TRBV27 and J is TRBJ1-4, with D perhaps TRBD1 (5 bases). The clonotype was recovered from a woman aged 45-59 years with Graves' hyperthyroidism that later progressed to Graves' ophthalmopathy. The specimen sequenced was blood. This chain's CDR3 is CASRRAGNEKLFF. The CDR3 nucleotides are TGTGCCAGCCGCAGGGCAGGTAATGAAAAACTGTTTTTT.